The T cell receptor beta chain under discussion was sequenced for a study of blood T cell repertoires in COVID-19. At the level of the study: Material from acute and convalescent COVID-19 was sourced from the United States, Italy and Spain. Sample material is recorded as cDNA or gDNA derived from T cells, B-cell-depleted T cells, or PBMCs.

Original data processing: Using reference gene primer amplification, nucleated cell counts were estimated. Sequencing used immunoSEQ multiplex PCR; TCRdb keeps in-frame clones, though not all of them. V, J and clone size are taken as reported in that table, and D and trimming were inferred from the DNA itself. The sample lists over 250,000 clones; 65% to 90% were seen once. The CDR3 is made up of 17 amino acids. Trimming at V came to 8 bases and at J to 0 bases, leaving 12 bases not matched to a gene. Germline CDR1 is ENHRY and CDR2 is SYGVKD. Patients of the Seattle cohort, enrolled during active infection, were followed longitudinally.

This receptor was obtained from a woman in her 70s with COVID-19, enrolled during active disease. This chain links TRBV10-3 with TRBJ1-5; 8 nucleotides line up with TRBD1. The sample comprised peripheral blood. The DNA of the CDR3 is TGTGCCATCGGACAGGGTCCGTGTCCGTCTAGCAATCAGCCCCAGCATTTT. It codes for CAIGQGPCPSSNQPQHF.